Below are 15 T cell receptor beta chains sequenced from a single sample in a study of control samples from healthy donors and cancer patients. Measured with immunoSEQ multiplex PCR; TCRdb has only the in-frame clones, and not every one. The data show some 190,000 clones, 90% to 95% seen once. The material sequenced was blood. The receptors were gathered from a man aged 25 to 40 in good health.

This sequence joins TRBV19 and TRBJ1-3; 9 bases align to TRBD1. Germline CDR1 reads LNHDA; CDR2 reads SQIVND (reference sequence). The trim removed 3 bases at V and 5 bases at J, leaving 8 bases unmatched. The CDR3 runs 16 residues. The CDR3 region is CASSIRRTGDRNTIYF. DNA for the CDR3: TGTGCCAGTAGTATCCGCCGGACAGGGGACAGAAACACCATATATTTT.

The V gene is TRBV5-4, the J gene TRBJ2-3, with D possibly being TRBD2 (6 bases). Germline lookup yields CDR1 SGHNT and CDR2 YYREEE (reference sequence). Trimming took 0 bases from V and 2 from J, leaving 13 bases between them. CDR3 length: 16 amino acids. CDR3 region: CASSLAGTQFTDTQYF. CDR3 sequence (DNA): TGTGCCAGCAGCTTGGCCGGGACTCAGTTCACAGATACGCAGTATTTT.

The chain uses TRBV7-2 and TRBJ1-4, with D perhaps matching TRBD1 (5 bases). The CDR3 runs to 14 residues. The V gene lost 7 bases and the J gene lost 8 bases, with 17 bases spanning the gap. Per the germline V gene, CDR1 is SGHTA and CDR2 is FQGNSA. In DNA form, the CDR3 reads TGTGCCAGCACCAGGCCCAGGGCTGGGGAAAAACTGTTTTTT. Translated, it gives CASTRPRAGEKLFF.

A word on this clone: The sample contains more than one DNA sequence encoding this CDR3. The chain links TRBV29-1 to TRBJ1-2, with a weak D call TRBD1 (6 bases). The CDR3 length is 13 residues. CDR1 is SQVTM and CDR2 is ANQGSEA in the germline V gene. Trimming cost V 4 bases and J 5 bases, with 14 bases left between them. The CDR3 coding sequence is TGCAGCGTTGTTTGGGGGGGGCGGTATGGCTACACCTTC. Its translation: CSVVWGGRYGYTF.

The rearrangement links TRBV20-1 to TRBJ1-2, with D maybe TRBD1 (5 bases). The germline V gene has CDR1 DFQATT and CDR2 SNEGSKA (reference sequence). The length of the CDR3 is 10 residues. The ends were cut back, 5 bases at V and 7 bases at J, with 8 bases in the middle. CDR3 protein: CSAPQGGYTF. CDR3 bases: TGCAGTGCTCCCCAGGGTGGCTACACCTTC.

The chain combines TRBV2 with TRBJ1-1, with 7 positions matching TRBD1. After removal of 5 bases from V and 0 bases from J, the junction contained 6 bases not matched to a gene. Germline V gene data show CDR1 as SNHLY and CDR2 as FYNNEI. CDR3 length: 15 amino acids. Here the CDR3 DNA reads TGTGCCAGCAGTCGCGACAGGGCCCTGAACACTGAAGCTTTCTTT. The encoded protein is CASSRDRALNTEAFF.

This chain connects TRBV15 to TRBJ1-3; D might be TRBD1 (5 bases). CDR3 size: 13 residues. The V and J ends lost 5 bases and 7 bases respectively, with 12 bases between them. The V gene's germline CDR1 is LNHNV and CDR2 YYDKDF (reference sequence). CDR3 region: CATSGGTSNTIYF. CDR3 nucleotide sequence: TGTGCCACCAGCGGTGGGACTTCTAACACCATATATTTT.

The chain links TRBV29-1 to TRBJ1-4, with 7 bases matching TRBD1. Germline assignment: CDR1 SQVTM and CDR2 ANQGSEA. There are 16 residues in the CDR3. Unmatched junction bases numbered 11, after V lost 6 bases and J lost 1 base. As DNA, the CDR3 is TGCAGCGTCGGGGAGGGGACAGCCCAAACTAATGAAAAACTGTTTTTT. Protein product: CSVGEGTAQTNEKLFF.

The count of this clone is one. CDR3 nucleotides: TGTGCCAGCATGGGACAGGGACATGGCTACACCTTC. This translates into CASMGQGHGYTF. The chain recombines TRBV7-8 with TRBJ1-2, with 9 positions matching TRBD1. The V segment lost 7 bases and the J segment 6 bases; nucleotides outside the gene matches: 3. Germline V gene data show CDR1 as SGHVS and CDR2 as FQNEAQ. CDR3 length: 12 amino acids.

This chain joins TRBV2 and TRBJ2-3; the match to TRBD2 covers 8 bases. Germline trimming cut 4 bases from V and 1 base from J; bases unmatched to any gene: 7. The CDR3 runs 16 residues. Germline V gene sequence: CDR1 SNHLY, CDR2 FYNNEI. The CDR3 coding sequence is TGTGCCAGCAGTGTACTTGGCGGGGGGCGCACAGATACGCAGTATTTT. Translation gives CASSVLGGGRTDTQYF.

The J gene is TRBJ2-7, the V gene TRBV6-6; the D gene is possibly TRBD2 (6 bases). Germline loops: CDR1 MNHNY, CDR2 SVGAGI (reference sequence). The CDR3 has 13 residues. Trimming shortened V by 7 bases and J by 6 bases, and 16 bases separated the two germline ends. As DNA, the CDR3 is TGTGCCAGCACCCAGTTTTTGGGAGGCGAGCAGTACTTC. As protein: CASTQFLGGEQYF.

V gene TRBV27 combines with J gene TRBJ2-3; tentative D call: TRBD2 (6 bases). CDR3 length equals 13 residues. Germline V lookup: CDR1 MNHEY, CDR2 SMNVEV (reference sequence). V dropped 3 bases and J dropped 5 bases, with 9 bases sitting between them. The CDR3 spells CASSFLGGDTQYF. DNA of the CDR3: TGTGCCAGCAGTTTCCTGGGGGGAGATACGCAGTATTTT.

The chain carries TRBV12-5 and TRBJ2-3; TRBD1 aligns across 7 bases. The germline V gene encodes CDR1 LGHNT and CDR2 FRNRAP. This CDR3 contains 14 residues. Trimming took 0 bases from V and 6 from J; bases not matched to a gene: 3. Written as DNA, the CDR3 is TGTGCTAGTGGTTTGGTGACAGGGAAGGATACGCAGTATTTT. It is translated as CASGLVTGKDTQYF.

The chain combines TRBV5-6 with TRBJ2-1; D not resolved. V dropped 7 bases and J dropped 0 bases, with 20 bases sitting between them. CDR1 SGHDT and CDR2 YYEEEE come from the germline V gene. There are 17 residues in the CDR3. CDR3 nucleotide sequence: TGTGCCAGCTTGACCGGCCGAGATATTATCTCCTACAATGAGCAGTTCTTC. Amino acids: CASLTGRDIISYNEQFF.

This sequence joins TRBV2 and TRBJ2-7; D is possibly TRBD1 (5 bases). Germline V gene data show CDR1 as SNHLY and CDR2 as FYNNEI. The CDR3 spans 13 residues. Trimming cost V 3 bases and J 7 bases, with 13 bases left between them. The CDR3 is CASSDNGAREQYF. As DNA, the CDR3 is TGTGCCAGCAGTGATAATGGGGCAAGGGAGCAGTACTTC.